The entry below gives a single T cell receptor (beta chain) sequence along with its context. It lacks a known antigen. Within one base of it there is no much larger clone, and no base qualities were kept. V is clipped by 5 bases and J by 4 bases, and the sequence between their germline boundaries is 12 bases long. Taken from cysteine to phenylalanine, the CDR3 has 13 residues. This entry keeps only the CDR3 DNA: 39 bases, framed from base 1. The germline V gene encodes CDR1 DFQATT and CDR2 SNEGSKA (reference sequence). Read against the paper, the sample's treatment or condition label means: approximately nine-day PBMC culture with coronavirus spike peptide pools or control peptides (ViraFEST assay). The ViraFEST assay, used in the study, expanded antigen-specific T cells with peptide pools and then identified the expanded clonotypes through TCR sequencing. The convalescent patients' positive SARS-CoV-2 PCR tests fell between March and December 2020, which was before the Alpha, Beta and Delta variants emerged in the United States. Each well held around 1.9 million PBMCs cultured with approximately 9.2 ug/ml peptide pools in IMDM containing 5% human AB serum and roughly 9 IU/ml IL-2. On days 3 and 7, half of the culture medium was replaced with fresh IL-2-containing medium. Once the cells had been in culture for less than 11 days, the EasySep CD4+ T cell isolation kit was used to isolate CD4+ T cells by negative selection. PBMCs were separated from whole blood using Ficoll-Paque Plus gradient centrifugation and then either used fresh or cryopreserved at -140C. Triplicate wells were generally used for each culture condition.

The library was generated by PCR. At the Johns Hopkins FTIC core, DNA from the cultured CD4+ T cells underwent TCR sequencing with the Oncomine TCR Beta short-read assay. Genomic DNA was extracted from the cultured CD4+ T cells with the QIAamp micro DNA kit. The Oncomine TCR Beta libraries from cultured CD4+ T cells were pooled using unique dual indexes and then sequenced on an Illumina iSeq 100. The study's own analysis went as follows. Non-productive sequences were filtered out, and CDR3s that did not start with C, did not end with F or W, or were shorter than 7 amino acids were discarded. Antigen-specific clonotypes were identified using the MANAFEST web application through comparison of peptide-stimulated wells with reference and other culture wells. Positive clones required FDR below 0.05, an odds ratio above 5, and productive frequency above 0.1% in at least two of three replicate wells. Clonotypes that were significantly expanded in both SARS-CoV-2 spike wells and at least one common cold coronavirus spike condition were defined as cross-reactive. Using R version 3.6.1, CDR3 homology was evaluated through Levenshtein distances (stringdist) along with unrooted phylogenetic trees (ape). TCRdb reprocessing: public reads trimmed at Q25 with fastp, clones called with MiXCR, in-frame beta chains kept. Rows merge per CDR3 protein into single entries with the most common DNA and genes. These V and J calls originate from TCRdb's pipeline instead of the authors' own analysis. In all, the sample holds 14,000 or so distinct CDR3 sequences, and roughly 61% of those were seen once. Approximately 14% of the sample is in the top ten clones.

This sample is part of a study of vaccination and CD4 T cells after COVID-19 (dated by TCRdb to about 2022). Regarding the complete study: Every convalescent patient had a positive nasal swab PCR test for SARS-CoV-2, with mild disease in several patients and severe disease in one. The convalescent cohort included six males and four females, with two Hispanic individuals, seven Caucasians, two Asians and one multiracial person. Two doses of either the Pfizer-BioNTech BNT162b2 vaccine (n=8) or the Moderna mRNA-1273 vaccine (n=2) were administered to participants. Post-COVID blood samples from convalescent patients were collected a median of roughly 100 days after diagnosis, with a range of about 35 to 180 days. Post-vaccine blood samples were obtained a median of approximately 74 days after the second vaccine dose, with a range of about 14 to 241 days. The cultures were stimulated with overlapping spike peptide pools from SARS-CoV-2 and from the common cold coronaviruses HCoV-NL63, HCoV-OC43 and HCoV-229E. As controls, cultures received a CEFX viral epitope pool (the positive control), an HIV-1 Nef peptide pool (the negative control), or no peptide at all. In around 9 COVID-19 convalescent patients and a handful of infection-naive healthy vaccine recipients, researchers compared the spike-specific CD4+ TCR repertoire from before mRNA vaccination with the repertoire from after.

What the research found in general, with its limitations: Relatively few convalescent patients were included in the study, and early timepoints after natural infection were not analyzed. In convalescent patients, a median around 86% of post-vaccine SARS-CoV-2-reactive clones were detected only after vaccination, suggesting vaccine-specific priming. Nearly all vaccine-specific clones in convalescent patients (304 of 307) were mono-reactive for SARS-CoV-2 spike rather than cross-reactive with common cold coronaviruses. An increase in the median number of SARS-CoV-2-reactive clonotypes from more than 20 after infection to approximately 41 after vaccination was observed, but the change was not found to be significant.

This receptor was taken from a human donor who had recovered from COVID-19. This chain joins TRBV20-1 to TRBJ1-5; no D gene is confidently identified. Sequenced: CD4+ T cells from blood, cultured in vitro. The bases read TGCAGTGCTGCAGACGGGAGTAATCAGCCCCAGCATTTT. It translates to CSAADGSNQPQHF.